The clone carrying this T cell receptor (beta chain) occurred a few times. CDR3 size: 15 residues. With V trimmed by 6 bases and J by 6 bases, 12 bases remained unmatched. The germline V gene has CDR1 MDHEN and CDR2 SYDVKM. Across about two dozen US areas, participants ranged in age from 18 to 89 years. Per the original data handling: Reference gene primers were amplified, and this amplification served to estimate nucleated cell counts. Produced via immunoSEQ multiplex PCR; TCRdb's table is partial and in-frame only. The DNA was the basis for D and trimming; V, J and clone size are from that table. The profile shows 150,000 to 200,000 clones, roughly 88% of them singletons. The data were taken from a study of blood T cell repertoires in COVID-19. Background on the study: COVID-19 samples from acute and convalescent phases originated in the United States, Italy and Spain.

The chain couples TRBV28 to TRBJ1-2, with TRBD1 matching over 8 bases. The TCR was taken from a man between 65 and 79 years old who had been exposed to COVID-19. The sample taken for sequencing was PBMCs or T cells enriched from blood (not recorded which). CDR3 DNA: TGTGCCAGCAGCCTCCTCCGGACAGGGAGGGATGGCTACACCTTC. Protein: CASSLLRTGRDGYTF.